The 15 T cell receptor beta chains reported below all come from one sample, sequenced in a study of regulatory T cells in long-lasting Graves disease. Time point denoted: newly diagnosed GD, antithyroid drugs for less than 3 months. RNA from PBMCs was the source of the TCR library. With iRepertoire HTBI primers and Arm-PCR of CDR3 regions, TCR beta libraries were built. Each CDR3 protein gets one entry after TCRdb re-called the multiplex PCR reads with MiXCR. This sample has under 450,000 distinct CDR3 sequences, with about 12% found just once. The same data also went into a second study, on T cells in Graves' hyperthyroidism and ophthalmopathy.

The material sequenced was peripheral blood mononuclear cells (PBMCs), taken at new diagnosis, from a patient treated with antithyroid drugs. The receptors were sampled from a young woman with Graves disease.

This clonotype was detected ten times or more. This chain uses TRBV11-1 with TRBJ2-1; D remains unclear. The V end was cut by 3 bases, the J end by 0 bases, with 9 bases between. The CDR3 length is 15 residues. Germline V CDR1 and CDR2: SGHAT, FQDESV (reference sequence). The CDR3 sequence is CASSLEAYSYNEQFF. The CDR3 DNA reads TGTGCCAGCAGCTTGGAAGCGTACTCCTACAATGAGCAGTTCTTC.

The sample holds a few counts of this clonotype. The chain has TRBV11-1 and TRBJ2-7; 8 bases are a match to TRBD1. The germline CDR1 and CDR2 sequences are SGHAT and FQDESV (reference sequence). The CDR3 totals 14 residues. V shed 5 bases and J 3 bases; nucleotides not matched to a gene: 6. In nucleotides, the CDR3 is TGTGCCAGCAGCCGGGACAGGAGATACTACGAGCAGTACTTC. This encodes CASSRDRRYYEQYF.

This clonotype occurred many times. The chain is built from TRBV20-1 and TRBJ2-1, with a possible D match to TRBD2 (6 bases). Per the germline V gene, CDR1 is DFQATT and CDR2 is SNEGSKA (reference sequence). The CDR3 runs to 14 residues. Trimming shortened V by 2 bases and J by 2 bases, and 10 bases separated the two germline ends. In DNA form, the CDR3 reads TGCAGTGCTAGACCTGGGGGGACCTACAATGAGCAGTTCTTC. This gives the protein CSARPGGTYNEQFF.

This clonotype was detected only a few times. A much larger clone differs by one base, so this may be a read error. V and J are TRBV11-3 and TRBJ2-7; 7 nucleotides align to TRBD2. CDR3 length: 13 residues. Germline CDR1 reads SGHNT; CDR2 reads YENEEA. CDR3 DNA sequence: TGTGCCCGCAGCGGTTGGGGAGGGTATGAGCAGTACTTC. Translated: CARSGWGGYEQYF. The full variable domain, with the rest looked up from reference TRBV11-3 and TRBJ2-7, is EAGVVQSPRYKIIEKKQPVAFWCNPISGHNTLYWYLQNLGQGPELLIRYENEEAVDDSQLPKDRFSAERLKGVDSTLKIQPAELGDSAVYLCARSGWGGYEQYFGPGTRLTVT.

The genes are TRBV7-2 and TRBJ2-2; D tentatively reads TRBD1 or TRBD2 (5 bases each). The CDR3 has 15 residues. V was cut by 3 bases and J by 1 base, with 9 bases left in between. CDR1 is SGHTA, CDR2 FQGNSA, per germline. The CDR3 DNA reads TGTGCCAGCAGCTTGGGGCGGGTGAACACCGGGGAGCTGTTTTTT. It encodes CASSLGRVNTGELFF. Full variable domain (rest looked up from reference TRBV7-2 and TRBJ2-2): GAGVSQSPSNKVTEKGKDVELRCDPISGHTALYWYRQSLGQGLEFLIYFQGNSAPDKSGLPSDRFSAERTGGSVSTLTIQRTQQEDSAVYLCASSLGRVNTGELFFGEGSRLTVL.

The rearrangement uses TRBV4-2 and TRBJ2-1; either TRBD1 or TRBD2 may supply D (6 bases each). This CDR3 has 18 residues. CDR1 and CDR2 (germline): LGHNA, YNFKEQ. V shed 0 bases and J shed 7 bases, with 22 bases lying between them. The CDR3 coding sequence is TGTGCCAGCAGCCAAGAAGGGGGAGCGGGCAGGTCGTGGAATGAGCAGTTCTTC. It translates to CASSQEGGAGRSWNEQFF.

This clonotype has a count of ten or more. This chain connects TRBV20-1 to TRBJ2-1; 8 bases agree with TRBD2. The CDR3 length is 13 residues. Germline CDR1 reads DFQATT; CDR2 reads SNEGSKA (reference sequence). The CDR3 loop reads CSGGVETGGEQFF. CDR3 sequence (DNA): TGCAGCGGGGGGGTGGAGACGGGCGGTGAGCAGTTCTTC.

Regarding this clonotype: A single base is all that separates this from a far larger clone, so a read error is likely. CDR3 region: CASSLVWDTEAFF. The CDR3 DNA follows: TGTGCCAGCAGCTTAGTTTGGGACACTGAAGCTTTCTTT. The chain links TRBV11-2 to TRBJ1-1; D uncertain. Germline V CDR1 and CDR2: SGHAT, FQNNGV. The ends were cut back, 1 base at V and 3 bases at J, with 6 bases in the middle. CDR3 length equals 13 residues. Combining the CDR3 with reference TRBV11-2 and TRBJ1-1 gives the whole variable domain EAGVAQSPRYKIIEKRQSVAFWCNPISGHATLYWYQQILGQGPKLLIQFQNNGVVDDSQLPKDRFSAERLKGVDSTLKIQPAKLEDSAVYLCASSLVWDTEAFFGQGTRLTVV.

This clonotype came up many times. The chain has TRBV7-2 and TRBJ2-1; the match to TRBD2 covers 9 bases. Per the germline V gene, CDR1 is SGHTA and CDR2 is FQGNSA. CDR3 length equals 15 residues. The trim removed 6 bases at V and 4 bases at J, leaving 7 bases unmatched. CDR3 in amino acids: CASSIAGVPYNEQFF. CDR3 sequence (DNA): TGTGCCAGCAGTATAGCGGGAGTCCCTTACAATGAGCAGTTCTTC.

This clonotype showed up many times. The chain has TRBV12-3 or TRBV12-4 and TRBJ2-5; 9 nucleotides align to TRBD2. The CDR3 runs 15 residues. V was clipped by 3 bases and J by 5 bases; unmatched bases: 7. CDR3 DNA: TGTGCCAGCAGTTTGGGTAGCGGGAGTGGGGAGACCCAGTACTTC. Its translation: CASSLGSGSGETQYF.

The chain has TRBV6-1 and TRBJ2-1; D is unclear. Germline V lookup: CDR1 MNHNS, CDR2 SASEGT. V was pared by 8 bases and J by 9 bases, with 11 bases between. CDR3 size: 11 residues. In DNA, the CDR3 is TGTGCCAGCCGGTTACAGCTTGAGCAGTTCTTC. Its translation: CASRLQLEQFF.

At least ten counts were recorded for this clonotype. The chain combines TRBV28 with TRBJ1-5, with no clear D. CDR1 MDHEN and CDR2 SYDVKM come from the germline V gene. The V gene lost 6 bases and the J gene lost 8 bases, with 11 bases spanning the gap. The CDR3 sequence is 12 residues long. CDR3 nucleotides: TGTGCCAGCAGCCTTGTATTGAAGCCCCAGCATTTT. It yields the protein CASSLVLKPQHF.

Only a few counts were recorded for this clonotype. This chain links TRBV7-2 with TRBJ1-1; 7 bases fit TRBD1. With V trimmed by 5 bases and J by 6 bases, 9 bases remained unmatched. Per the germline V gene, CDR1 is SGHTA and CDR2 is FQGNSA. The CDR3 extends over 14 amino acids. CDR3 bases: TGTGCCAGCAGCCCGACAGGGAAAGGATCTGAAGCTTTCTTT. Translated: CASSPTGKGSEAFF.

This clonotype occurred many times. This chain links TRBV6-5 with TRBJ1-2; weak D call: TRBD1 (5 bases). The CDR3 is made up of 15 amino acids. V lost 1 base and J 4 bases, leaving 13 bases between the germline ends. Germline loops: CDR1 MNHEY, CDR2 SVGAGI. Here the CDR3 reads CASSYYSGTAYGYTF. In DNA, the CDR3 is TGTGCCAGCAGTTACTACTCCGGGACGGCCTATGGCTACACCTTC.

This clonotype was seen repeatedly, ten times or more. J is TRBJ2-1 and V is TRBV28; TRBD1 agrees at 7 bases. The CDR3 runs to 14 residues. After removal of 4 bases from V and 9 bases from J, the junction contained 9 bases not matched to a gene. Germline V gives CDR1 MDHEN, CDR2 SYDVKM. The CDR3 bases are TGTGCCAGCAGTTCGACGCCCGGGGACAGTGAGCAGTTCTTC. It encodes CASSSTPGDSEQFF.